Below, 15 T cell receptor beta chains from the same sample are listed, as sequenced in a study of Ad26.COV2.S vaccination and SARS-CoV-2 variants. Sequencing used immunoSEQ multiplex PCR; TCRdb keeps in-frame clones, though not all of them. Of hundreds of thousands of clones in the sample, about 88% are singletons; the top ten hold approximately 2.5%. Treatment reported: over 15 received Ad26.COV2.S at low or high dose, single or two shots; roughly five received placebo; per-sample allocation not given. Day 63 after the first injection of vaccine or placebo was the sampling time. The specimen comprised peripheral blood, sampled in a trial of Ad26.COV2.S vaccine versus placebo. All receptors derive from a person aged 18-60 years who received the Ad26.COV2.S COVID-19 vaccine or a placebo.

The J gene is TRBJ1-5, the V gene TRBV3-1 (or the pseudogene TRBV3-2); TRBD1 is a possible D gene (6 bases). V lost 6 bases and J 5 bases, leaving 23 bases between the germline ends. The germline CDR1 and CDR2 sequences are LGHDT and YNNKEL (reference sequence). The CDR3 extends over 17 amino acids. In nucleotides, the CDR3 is TGTGCCAGCAGTCCGAGTAGGGGTCCAGGGGCCCATCAGCCCCAGCATTTT. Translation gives CASSPSRGPGAHQPQHF.

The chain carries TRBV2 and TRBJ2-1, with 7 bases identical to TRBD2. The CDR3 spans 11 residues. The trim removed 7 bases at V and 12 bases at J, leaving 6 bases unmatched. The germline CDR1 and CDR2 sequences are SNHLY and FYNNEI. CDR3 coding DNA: TGTGCCAGCACCGTTGGCGGGAGGCAGTTCTTC. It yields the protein CASTVGGRQFF. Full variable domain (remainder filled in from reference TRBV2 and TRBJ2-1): EPEVTQTPSHQVTQMGQEVILRCVPISNHLYFYWYRQILGQKVEFLVSFYNNEISEKSEIFDDQFSVERPDGSNFTLKIRSTKLEDSAMYFCASTVGGRQFFGPGTRLTVL.

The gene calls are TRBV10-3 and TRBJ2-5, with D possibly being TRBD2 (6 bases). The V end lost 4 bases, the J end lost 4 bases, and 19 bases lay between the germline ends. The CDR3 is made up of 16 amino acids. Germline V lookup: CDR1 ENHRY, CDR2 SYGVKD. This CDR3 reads CAISGGRQGVTETQYF. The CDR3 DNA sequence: TGTGCCATCAGTGGGGGGAGGCAGGGAGTCACAGAGACCCAGTACTTC.

The CDR3 region has the DNA TGTGCCAGCAGTGGACAGGGTTCTGGAAACACCATATATTTT. Encoded protein: CASSGQGSGNTIYF. The rearrangement links TRBV2 to TRBJ1-3, with TRBD1 matching 7 bases. V lost 4 bases and J lost 1; bases outside the gene matches: 1. The CDR3 contains 14 residues. CDR1 SNHLY and CDR2 FYNNEI come from the germline V gene.

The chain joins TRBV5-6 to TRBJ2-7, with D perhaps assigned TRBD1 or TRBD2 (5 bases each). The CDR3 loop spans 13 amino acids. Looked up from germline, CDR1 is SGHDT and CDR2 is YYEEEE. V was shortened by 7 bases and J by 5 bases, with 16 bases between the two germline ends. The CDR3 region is CASSLGVTNEQYV. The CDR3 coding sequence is TGTGCCAGCTCTCTGGGGGTGACGAACGAGCAGTACGTC.

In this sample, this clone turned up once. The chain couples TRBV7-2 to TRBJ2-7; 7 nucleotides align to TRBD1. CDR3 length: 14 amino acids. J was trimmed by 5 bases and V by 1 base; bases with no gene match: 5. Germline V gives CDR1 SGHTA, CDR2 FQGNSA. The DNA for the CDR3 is TGTGCCAGCAGCTTAGGACAGGGTCCCCACGAGCAGTACTTC. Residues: CASSLGQGPHEQYF.

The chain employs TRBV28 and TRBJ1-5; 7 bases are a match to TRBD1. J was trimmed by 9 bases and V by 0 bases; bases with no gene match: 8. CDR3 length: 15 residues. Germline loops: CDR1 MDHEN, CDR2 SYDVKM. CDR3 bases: TGTGCCAGCAGTTTATGGGACACAGGGGAAACGCCCCAGCATTTT. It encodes CASSLWDTGETPQHF.

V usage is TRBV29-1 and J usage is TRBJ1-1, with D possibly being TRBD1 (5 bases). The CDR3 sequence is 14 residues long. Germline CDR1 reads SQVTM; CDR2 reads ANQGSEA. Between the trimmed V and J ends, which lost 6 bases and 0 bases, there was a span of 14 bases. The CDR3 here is CSVAQGLLNTEAFF. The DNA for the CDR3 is TGCAGCGTGGCCCAGGGACTCCTGAACACTGAAGCTTTCTTT. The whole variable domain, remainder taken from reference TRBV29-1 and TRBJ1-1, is SAVISQKPSRDICQRGTSLTIQCQVDSQVTMMFWYRQQPGQSLTLIATANQGSEATYESGFVIDKFPISRPNLTFSTLTVSNMSPEDSSIYLCSVAQGLLNTEAFFGQGTRLTVV.

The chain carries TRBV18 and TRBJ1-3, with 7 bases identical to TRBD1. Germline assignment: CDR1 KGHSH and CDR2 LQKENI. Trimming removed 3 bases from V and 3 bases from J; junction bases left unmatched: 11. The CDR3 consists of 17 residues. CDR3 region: CASSPPGTGVLGNTIYF. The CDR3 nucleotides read TGTGCCAGCTCACCGCCGGGTACAGGGGTACTTGGAAACACCATATATTTT.

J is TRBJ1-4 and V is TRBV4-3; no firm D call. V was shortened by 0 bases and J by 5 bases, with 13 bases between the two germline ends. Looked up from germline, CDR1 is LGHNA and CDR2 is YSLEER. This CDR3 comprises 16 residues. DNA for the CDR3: TGCGCCAGCAGCCAAGACGTCCACAGCGGCAATGAAAAACTGTTTTTT. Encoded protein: CASSQDVHSGNEKLFF.

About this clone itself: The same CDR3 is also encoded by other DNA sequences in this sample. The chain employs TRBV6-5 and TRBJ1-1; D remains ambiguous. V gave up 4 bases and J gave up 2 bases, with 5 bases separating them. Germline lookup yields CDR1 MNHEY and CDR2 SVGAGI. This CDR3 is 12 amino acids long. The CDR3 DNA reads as TGTGCCAGCAGTTCTCAAAACACTGAAGCTTTCTTT. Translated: CASSSQNTEAFF.

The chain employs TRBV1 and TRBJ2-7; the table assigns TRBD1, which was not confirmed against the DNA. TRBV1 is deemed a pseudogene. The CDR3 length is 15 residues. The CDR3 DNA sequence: TGCACCAGCAGACTCAACCAGGACACACGGAAGGAGCAGTACGTC. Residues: CTSRLNQDTRKEQYV.

The CDR3 nucleotides read TGTGCCAGCAGCTTATGGACATTGAACACTGAAGCTTTCTTT. Translating gives CASSLWTLNTEAFF. The genes are TRBV5-8 and TRBJ1-1, with D possibly TRBD1 on 5 matching bases. Trimming shortened V by 2 bases and J by 0 bases, and 8 bases separated the two germline ends. The CDR3 has 14 amino acids. CDR1 is SGHTS and CDR2 is YDEGEE in the germline V gene.

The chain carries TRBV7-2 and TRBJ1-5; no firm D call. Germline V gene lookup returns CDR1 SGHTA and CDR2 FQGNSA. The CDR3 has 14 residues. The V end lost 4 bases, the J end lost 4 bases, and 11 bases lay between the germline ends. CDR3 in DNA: TGTGCCAGCAGCTCCCGGGCGGGGAATCAGCCCCAGCATTTT. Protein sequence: CASSSRAGNQPQHF.

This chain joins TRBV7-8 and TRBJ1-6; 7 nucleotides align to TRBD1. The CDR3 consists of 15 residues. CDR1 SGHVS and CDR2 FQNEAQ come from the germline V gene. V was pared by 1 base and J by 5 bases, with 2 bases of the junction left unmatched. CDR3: CASSLGTGNNSPLHF. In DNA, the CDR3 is TGTGCCAGCAGCTTAGGGACAGGCAATAATTCACCCCTCCACTTT.